This T cell receptor (beta chain) was sequenced for a study of T-cell reconstitution after alpha-beta-depleted transplantation in children. The CDR3 sequence is 14 residues long. Trimming cost V 5 bases and J 4 bases; bases outside gene matches: 5. Germline V gene data show CDR1 as DFQATT and CDR2 as SNEGSKA (reference sequence). There are many counts of this clonotype. Unique molecular identifiers were used to barcode this TCRbeta library. TCRdb itself ran the PCR reads through MiXCR, one entry per CDR3 protein. The repertoire holds about 400,000 distinct CDR3 sequences, with around 20% as singletons.

The sequence derives from a human donor who donated a stem cell graft to a child with acute myeloid leukemia. Material: PBMCs from the stem cell graft donor, obtained from the stem cell graft. The chain has TRBV20-1 and TRBJ2-1, with 10 bases matching TRBD2. The CDR3 bases are TGCAGTGCTCCTAGCGGGAGTTTTTACAATGAGCAGTTCTTC. It encodes CSAPSGSFYNEQFF.